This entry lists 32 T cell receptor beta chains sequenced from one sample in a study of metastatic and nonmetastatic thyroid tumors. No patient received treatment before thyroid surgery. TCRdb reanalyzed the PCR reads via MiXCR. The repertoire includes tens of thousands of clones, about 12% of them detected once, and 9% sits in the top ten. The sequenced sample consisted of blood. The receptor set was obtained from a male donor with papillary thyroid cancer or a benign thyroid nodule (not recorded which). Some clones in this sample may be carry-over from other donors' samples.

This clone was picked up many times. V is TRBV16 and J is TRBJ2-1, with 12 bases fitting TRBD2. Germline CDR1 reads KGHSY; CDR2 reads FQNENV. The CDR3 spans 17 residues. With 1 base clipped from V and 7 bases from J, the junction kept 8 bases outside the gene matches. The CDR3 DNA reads TGTGCCAGCAGCCAATTGTCTAGCGGGAGGGCCCAAAATGAGCAGTTCTTC. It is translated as CASSQLSSGRAQNEQFF.

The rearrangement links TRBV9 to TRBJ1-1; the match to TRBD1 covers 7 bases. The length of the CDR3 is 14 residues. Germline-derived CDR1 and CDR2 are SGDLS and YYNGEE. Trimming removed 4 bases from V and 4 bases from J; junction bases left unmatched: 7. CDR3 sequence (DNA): TGTGCCAGCAGCCCCTCACAGGGGAGCACTGAAGCTTTCTTT. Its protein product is CASSPSQGSTEAFF.

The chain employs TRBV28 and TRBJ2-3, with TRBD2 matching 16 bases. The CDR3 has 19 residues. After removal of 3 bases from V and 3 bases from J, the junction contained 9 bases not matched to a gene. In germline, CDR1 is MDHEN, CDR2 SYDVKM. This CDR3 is CASSFRGLAGGGTTDTQYF. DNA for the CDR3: TGTGCCAGCAGTTTCCGGGGACTAGCGGGAGGGGGAACTACAGATACGCAGTATTTT.

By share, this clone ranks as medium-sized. CDR3 nucleotides: TGTGCCAGCAACTCCCCCTATAACTATGGCTACACCTTC. Protein: CASNSPYNYGYTF. The chain joins TRBV28 to TRBJ1-2; D unresolved. The CDR3 extends over 13 amino acids. Looked up from germline, CDR1 is MDHEN and CDR2 is SYDVKM. The V end was cut by 7 bases, the J end by 1 base, with 10 bases between.

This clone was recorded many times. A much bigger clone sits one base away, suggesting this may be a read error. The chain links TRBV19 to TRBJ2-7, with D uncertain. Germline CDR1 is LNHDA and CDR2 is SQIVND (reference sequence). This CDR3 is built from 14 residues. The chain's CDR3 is CASSIGLMSYGQYF. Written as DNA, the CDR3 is TGTGCCAGTAGTATAGGGTTAATGTCCTACGGGCAGTACTTC.

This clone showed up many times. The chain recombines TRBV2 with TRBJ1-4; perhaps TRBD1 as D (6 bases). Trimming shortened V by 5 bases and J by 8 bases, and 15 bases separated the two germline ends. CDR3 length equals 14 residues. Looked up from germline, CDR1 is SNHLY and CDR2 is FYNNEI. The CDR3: CASSIAGGEEKLFF. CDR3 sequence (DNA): TGTGCCAGCAGTATCGCCGGGGGCGAAGAAAAACTGTTTTTT.

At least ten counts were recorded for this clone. The CDR3 loop reads CSVLSGRGETQYF. As DNA, the CDR3 is TGCAGCGTCCTTAGCGGGAGAGGAGAGACCCAGTACTTC. This chain uses TRBV29-1 with TRBJ2-5; TRBD2 aligns across 9 bases. Germline CDR1 reads SQVTM; CDR2 reads ANQGSEA. This CDR3 is 13 amino acids long. Unmatched junction bases numbered 6, after V lost 6 bases and J lost 4 bases.

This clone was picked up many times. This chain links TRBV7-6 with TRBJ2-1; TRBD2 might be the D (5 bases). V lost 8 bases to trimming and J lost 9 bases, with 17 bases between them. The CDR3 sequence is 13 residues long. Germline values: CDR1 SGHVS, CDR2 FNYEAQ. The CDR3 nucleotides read TGTGCCAGCGCGGGCCCAGGCTACGTTGAGCAGTTCTTC. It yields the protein CASAGPGYVEQFF.

This chain's CDR3 is CASSPGDREGSPLHF. The CDR3 DNA sequence: TGTGCCAGCAGTCCCGGCGACAGGGAAGGGTCACCCCTCCACTTT. This rearrangement joins TRBV28 to TRBJ1-6; TRBD1 matches 7 bases. Per the germline V gene, CDR1 is MDHEN and CDR2 is SYDVKM. The CDR3 is 15 residues long. V shed 5 bases and J 10 bases; nucleotides not matched to a gene: 11.

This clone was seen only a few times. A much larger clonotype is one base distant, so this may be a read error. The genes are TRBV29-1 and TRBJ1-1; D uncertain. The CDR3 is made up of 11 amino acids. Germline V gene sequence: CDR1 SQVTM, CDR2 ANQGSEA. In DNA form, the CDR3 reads TGCATCGTTGAGTACGAAGTTGAAGCTTTCTTT. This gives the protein CIVEYEVEAFF.

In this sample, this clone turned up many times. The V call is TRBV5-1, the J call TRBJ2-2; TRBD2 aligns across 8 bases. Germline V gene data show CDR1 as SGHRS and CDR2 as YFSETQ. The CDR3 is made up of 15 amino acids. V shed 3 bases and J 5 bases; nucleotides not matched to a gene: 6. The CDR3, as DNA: TGCGCCAGCAGCTCGCTTCGGGGGGGAACCGGGGAGCTGTTTTTT. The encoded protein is CASSSLRGGTGELFF.

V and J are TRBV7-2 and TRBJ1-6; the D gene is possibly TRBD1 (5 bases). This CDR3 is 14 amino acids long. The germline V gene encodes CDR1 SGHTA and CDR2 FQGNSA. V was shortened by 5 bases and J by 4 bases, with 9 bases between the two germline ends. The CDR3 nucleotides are TGTGCCAGCAGCCCCGGGGGGTATAATTCACCCCTCCACTTT. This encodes CASSPGGYNSPLHF.

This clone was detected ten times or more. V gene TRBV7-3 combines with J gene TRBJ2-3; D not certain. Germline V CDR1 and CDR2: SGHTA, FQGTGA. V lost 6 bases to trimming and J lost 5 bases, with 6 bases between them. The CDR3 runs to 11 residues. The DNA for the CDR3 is TGTGCCAGCAGTCCAGTAGATACGCAGTATTTT. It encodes CASSPVDTQYF.

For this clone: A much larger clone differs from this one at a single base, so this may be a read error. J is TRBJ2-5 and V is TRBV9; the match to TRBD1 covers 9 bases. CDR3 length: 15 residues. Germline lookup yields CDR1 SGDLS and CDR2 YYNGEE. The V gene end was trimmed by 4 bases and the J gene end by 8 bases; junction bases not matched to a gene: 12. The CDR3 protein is CASSLRQGETDTQYF. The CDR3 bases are TGTGCCAGCAGCTTGCGACAGGGGGAGACAGATACCCAGTACTTC.

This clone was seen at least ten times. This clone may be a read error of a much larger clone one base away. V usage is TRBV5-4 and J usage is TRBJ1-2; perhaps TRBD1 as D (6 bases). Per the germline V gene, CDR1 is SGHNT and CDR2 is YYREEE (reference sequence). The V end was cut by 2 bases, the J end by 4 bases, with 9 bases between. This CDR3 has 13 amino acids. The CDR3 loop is CASSLQGGYGYTF. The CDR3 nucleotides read TGTGCCAGCAGCTTACAGGGAGGCTATGGCTACACCTTC.

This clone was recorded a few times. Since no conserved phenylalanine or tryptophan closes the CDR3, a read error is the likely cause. CDR3 protein: CASSLSGYEQYI. In DNA form, the CDR3 reads TGTGCCAGCAGCCTATCGGGGTACGAGCAGTACATC. The V and J genes are TRBV6-2 or TRBV6-3 and TRBJ2-7; D might be TRBD2 (5 bases). Per the germline V gene, CDR1 is MNHEY and CDR2 is SVGEGT. The length of the CDR3 is 12 residues. Trimming stripped 6 bases from V and 4 bases from J, with 10 bases between.

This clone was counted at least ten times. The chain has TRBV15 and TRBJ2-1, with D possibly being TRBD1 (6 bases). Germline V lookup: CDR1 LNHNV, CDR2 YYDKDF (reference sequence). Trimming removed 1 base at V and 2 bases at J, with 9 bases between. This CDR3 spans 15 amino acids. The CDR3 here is CATSRGGPTYNEQFF. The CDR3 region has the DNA TGTGCCACCAGCAGAGGGGGGCCTACCTACAATGAGCAGTTCTTC.

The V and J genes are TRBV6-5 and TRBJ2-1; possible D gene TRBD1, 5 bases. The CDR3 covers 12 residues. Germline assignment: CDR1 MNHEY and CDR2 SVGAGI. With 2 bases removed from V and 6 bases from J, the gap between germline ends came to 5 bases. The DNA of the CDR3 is TGTGCCAGCAGTTACCAGGGCAATGAGCAGTTCTTC. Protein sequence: CASSYQGNEQFF.

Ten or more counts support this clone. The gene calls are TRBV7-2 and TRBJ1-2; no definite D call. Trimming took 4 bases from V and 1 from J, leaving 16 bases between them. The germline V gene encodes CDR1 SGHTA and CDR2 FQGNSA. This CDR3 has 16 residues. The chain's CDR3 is CASSSLPRTGNYGYTF. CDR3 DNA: TGTGCCAGCAGCTCCCTACCCCGGACGGGTAACTATGGCTACACCTTC.

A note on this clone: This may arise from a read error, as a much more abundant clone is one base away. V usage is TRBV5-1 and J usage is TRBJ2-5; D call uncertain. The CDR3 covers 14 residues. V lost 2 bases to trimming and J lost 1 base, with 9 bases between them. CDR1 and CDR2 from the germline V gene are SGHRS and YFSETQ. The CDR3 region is CASSLGSGQETQYF. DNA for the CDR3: TGCGCCAGCAGCTTAGGCTCTGGCCAAGAGACCCAGTACTTC.

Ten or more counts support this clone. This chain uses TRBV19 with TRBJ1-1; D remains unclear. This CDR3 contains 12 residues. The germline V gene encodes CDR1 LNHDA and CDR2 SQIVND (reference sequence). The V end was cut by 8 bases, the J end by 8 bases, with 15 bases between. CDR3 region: CASGLQREEAFF. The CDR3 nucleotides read TGTGCCAGTGGTCTTCAACGGGAGGAAGCTTTCTTT.

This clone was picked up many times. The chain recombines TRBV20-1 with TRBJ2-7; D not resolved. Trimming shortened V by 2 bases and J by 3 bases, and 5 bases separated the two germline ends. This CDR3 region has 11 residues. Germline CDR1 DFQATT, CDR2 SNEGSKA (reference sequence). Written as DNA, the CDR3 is TGCAGTGCTAGAATAGACTACGAGCAGTACTTC. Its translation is CSARIDYEQYF.

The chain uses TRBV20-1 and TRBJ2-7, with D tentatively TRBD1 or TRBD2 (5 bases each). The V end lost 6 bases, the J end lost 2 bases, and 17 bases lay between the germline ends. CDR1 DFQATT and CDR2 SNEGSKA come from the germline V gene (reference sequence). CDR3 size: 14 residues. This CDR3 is CSATEKGSPYEQYF. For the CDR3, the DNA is TGCAGTGCAACAGAAAAGGGGAGCCCCTACGAGCAGTACTTC.

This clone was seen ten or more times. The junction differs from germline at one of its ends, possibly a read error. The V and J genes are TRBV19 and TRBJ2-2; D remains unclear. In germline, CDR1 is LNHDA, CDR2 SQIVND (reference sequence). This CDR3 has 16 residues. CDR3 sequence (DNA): TGTGCCAGTATCACAACGGTAGAACCGAACACCAGGGAGCTGTTTTTT. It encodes CASITTVEPNTRELFF.

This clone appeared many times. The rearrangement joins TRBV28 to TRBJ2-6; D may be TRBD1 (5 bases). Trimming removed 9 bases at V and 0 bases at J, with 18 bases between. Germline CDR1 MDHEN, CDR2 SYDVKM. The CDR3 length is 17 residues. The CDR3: CASQGDYASSGANVLTF. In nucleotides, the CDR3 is TGTGCCAGTCAGGGTGATTATGCCAGCTCTGGGGCCAACGTCCTGACTTTC.

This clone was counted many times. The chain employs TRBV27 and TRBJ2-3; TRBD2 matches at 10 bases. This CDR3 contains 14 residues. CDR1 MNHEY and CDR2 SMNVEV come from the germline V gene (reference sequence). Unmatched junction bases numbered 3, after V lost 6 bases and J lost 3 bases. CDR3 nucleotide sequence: TGTGCCAGCAGCTTGACTAGCGGGACAGATACGCAGTATTTT. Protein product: CASSLTSGTDTQYF.

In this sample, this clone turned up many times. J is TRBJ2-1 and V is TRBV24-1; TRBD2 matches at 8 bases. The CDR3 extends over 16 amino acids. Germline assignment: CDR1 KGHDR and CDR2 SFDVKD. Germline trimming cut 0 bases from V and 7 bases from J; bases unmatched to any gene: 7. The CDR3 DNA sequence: TGTGCCACCAGTGATTTGAAGGGCGGGAGGCCTAATGAGCAGTTCTTC. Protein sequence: CATSDLKGGRPNEQFF.

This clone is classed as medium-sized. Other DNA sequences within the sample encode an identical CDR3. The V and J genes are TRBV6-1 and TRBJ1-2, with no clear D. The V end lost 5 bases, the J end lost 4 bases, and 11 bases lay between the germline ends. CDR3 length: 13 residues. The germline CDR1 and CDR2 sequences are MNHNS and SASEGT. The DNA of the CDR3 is TGTGCCAGCAGTACCGGTATATTCTATGGCTACACCTTC. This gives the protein CASSTGIFYGYTF.

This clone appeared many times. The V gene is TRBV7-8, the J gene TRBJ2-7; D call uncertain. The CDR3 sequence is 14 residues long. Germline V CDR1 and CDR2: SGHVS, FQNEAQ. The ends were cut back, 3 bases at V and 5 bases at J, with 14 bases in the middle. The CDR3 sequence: CASSFLETTDEQYF. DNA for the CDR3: TGTGCCAGCAGCTTTCTAGAGACGACCGACGAGCAGTACTTC.

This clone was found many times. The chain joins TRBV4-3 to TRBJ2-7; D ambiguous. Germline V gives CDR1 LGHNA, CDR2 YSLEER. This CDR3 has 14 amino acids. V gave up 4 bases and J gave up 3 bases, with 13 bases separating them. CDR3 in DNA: TGCGCCAGCAGCCCCGCTGCGAGAGGCTACGAGCAGTACTTC. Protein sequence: CASSPAARGYEQYF.

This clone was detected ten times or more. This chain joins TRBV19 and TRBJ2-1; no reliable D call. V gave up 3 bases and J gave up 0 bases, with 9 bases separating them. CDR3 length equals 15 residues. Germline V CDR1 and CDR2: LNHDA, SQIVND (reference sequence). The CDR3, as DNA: TGTGCCAGTAGTATCCTGCGGAGCTCCTACAATGAGCAGTTCTTC. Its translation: CASSILRSSYNEQFF.

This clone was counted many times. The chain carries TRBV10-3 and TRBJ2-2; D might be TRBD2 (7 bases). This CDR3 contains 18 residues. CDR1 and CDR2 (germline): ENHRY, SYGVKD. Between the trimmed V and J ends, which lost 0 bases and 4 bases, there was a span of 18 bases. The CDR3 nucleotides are TGTGCCATCAGTGAGTCCGAGGGGGGACTACTAGTCACCGGGGAGCTGTTTTTT. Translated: CAISESEGGLLVTGELFF.